A single T cell receptor beta chain is shown here with its context. Sequenced by immunoSEQ multiplex PCR; TCRdb stores in-frame clones only, minus some. The sample has approximately 76,000 clones; 85% to 90% are singletons. The entry originates in a study of OX40 agonist ivuxolimab in advanced cancers. Germline-derived CDR1 and CDR2 are SGHRS and YFSETQ. The CDR3 runs to 17 residues. J lost 8 bases, V lost 4 bases, and 16 bases had no gene match. The clonotype comes from an adult with an advanced solid tumor such as melanoma, head and neck, liver or kidney cancer. Sample: CD4+ or CD8+ T cells sorted from blood, taken in a trial of the OX40 agonist ivuxolimab. The J gene is TRBJ2-4, the V gene TRBV5-1, with TRBD1 matching 9 bases. The CDR3 nucleotides are TGCGCCAGCAGCACTGGTGTGGGACAGGGATCTTGGGACATTCAGTACTTC. Its translation is CASSTGVGQGSWDIQYF.